Presented here are 29 T cell receptor beta chains from one specimen sequenced in a study of beta chain features in type 1 diabetes. Findings and caveats of the study: A moderate, significant TCRB CDR3 shortening appeared in type 1 diabetes across four CD4+ subsets.

For these TCRs, the target antigens are not known. What was sequenced were expressed TCRB transcripts, since all of the isolated RNA had been reverse transcribed. TCRdb keeps only in-frame clones here, not all; method: immunoSEQ multiplex PCR. The data contain about 130,000 clones, approximately 10% of them singletons. Material for sequencing was central memory CD4+ T cells from blood. The receptors here all came from a man younger than 40 with type 1 diabetes.

The V and J genes are TRBV9 and TRBJ2-7, with D maybe TRBD1 (6 bases). CDR1 is SGDLS, CDR2 YYNGEE, per germline. V was cut by 4 bases and J by 2 bases, with 13 bases left in between. The CDR3 runs to 14 residues. CDR3 sequence: CASSPGTRAYEQYF. The CDR3 DNA reads TGTGCCAGCAGCCCAGGGACACGGGCCTACGAGCAGTACTTC.

This clone was recorded at least ten times. The V and J genes are TRBV10-3 and TRBJ2-4; weak D call: TRBD2 (5 bases). Between the trimmed V and J ends, which lost 6 bases and 7 bases, there was a span of 19 bases. The CDR3 sequence is 15 residues long. From germline, CDR1 is ENHRY and CDR2 SYGVKD. CDR3 nucleotide sequence: TGTGCCATCAGCGATGGACCAGTAGGCGGGAACATTCAGTACTTC. It is translated as CAISDGPVGGNIQYF.

This clone was observed a few times. The CDR3 bases are TGTGCCAGCAGCTTAGCGGCAGGGGGTGGGCCCCAGCATTTT. Residues: CASSLAAGGGPQHF. The chain is built from TRBV7-2 and TRBJ1-5; 7 bases are shared with TRBD1. Germline CDR1 reads SGHTA; CDR2 reads FQGNSA. V trimming: 0 bases; J trimming: 9 bases; junction bases outside the gene matches: 5. The CDR3 spans 14 residues.

This chain connects TRBV2 to TRBJ2-6; no reliable D call. V was trimmed by 11 bases and J by 2 bases, leaving 10 bases between them. Per the germline V gene, CDR1 is SNHLY and CDR2 is FYNNEI. The CDR3 covers 13 residues. The DNA of the CDR3 is TGTGCCGGAAGACAAGCTGGGGCCAACGTCCTGACTTTC. It yields the protein CAGRQAGANVLTF. Filled out from reference TRBV2 and TRBJ2-6, the complete variable domain reads EPEVTQTPSHQVTQMGQEVILRCVPISNHLYFYWYRQILGQKVEFLVSFYNNEISEKSEIFDDQFSVERPDGSNFTLKIRSTKLEDSAMYFCAGRQAGANVLTFGAGSRLTVL.

This clone came up once. Other DNA sequences in the sample encode the same CDR3. V usage is TRBV5-1 and J usage is TRBJ2-5; TRBD1 is a possible D gene (6 bases). CDR3 length: 13 residues. V dropped 5 bases and J dropped 2 bases, with 10 bases sitting between them. Germline V gene data show CDR1 as SGHRS and CDR2 as YFSETQ. The CDR3 sequence: CASSRTVQETQYF. The CDR3 DNA reads TGCGCCAGCAGTCGGACAGTTCAAGAGACCCAGTACTTC.

This clone was observed a handful of times. The rearrangement joins TRBV7-8 to TRBJ2-5; TRBD2 matches 10 bases. Germline CDR1 is SGHVS and CDR2 is FQNEAQ. V lost 1 base and J lost 2; bases outside the gene matches: 4. The CDR3 has 16 amino acids. As DNA, the CDR3 is TGTGCCAGCAGCTTAGGACTAGCGGGTTTACAAGAGACCCAGTACTTC. Protein product: CASSLGLAGLQETQYF.

The chain combines TRBV19 with TRBJ2-5; possibly TRBD2 for D (5 bases). With 3 bases removed from V and 1 base from J, the gap between germline ends came to 15 bases. The germline V gene has CDR1 LNHDA and CDR2 SQIVND (reference sequence). The length of the CDR3 is 16 residues. The CDR3 is CASSMRGLKFQETQYF. The DNA for the CDR3 is TGTGCCAGTAGTATGCGAGGGTTAAAGTTCCAAGAGACCCAGTACTTC.

With regard to this clone: The identical CDR3 is also encoded by other nucleotide sequences in the sample. The chain has TRBV6-1 and TRBJ2-5; 9 nucleotides align to TRBD1. The CDR3 extends over 15 amino acids. Germline-derived CDR1 and CDR2 are MNHNS and SASEGT. J gave up 2 bases and V 3 bases, and 4 bases lay outside the gene matches. The CDR3 sequence: CASSERDRVQETQYF. The CDR3, as DNA: TGTGCCAGCAGTGAGCGGGACAGGGTTCAAGAGACCCAGTACTTC.

The table lists this clone with a few counts. The J gene is TRBJ1-2, the V gene TRBV28, with 10 nucleotides matching TRBD1. Germline CDR1 and CDR2: MDHEN and SYDVKM. The junction had 5 bases not matched to a gene; V was cut back by 5 bases and J by 8 bases. This CDR3 region has 13 residues. The CDR3 is CASSPGTGVGYTF. CDR3 nucleotide sequence: TGTGCCAGCAGTCCCGGGACAGGGGTCGGCTACACCTTC.

The chain couples TRBV4-2 to TRBJ2-7, with TRBD1 matching over 7 bases. The CDR3 loop spans 16 amino acids. The germline gives CDR1 LGHNA, CDR2 YNFKEQ. Trimming removed 1 base from V and 1 base from J; junction bases left unmatched: 7. CDR3: CASSQGLAGGSYEQYF. DNA for the CDR3: TGTGCCAGCAGCCAAGGGTTGGCAGGGGGATCCTACGAGCAGTACTTC.

This clone was counted between two and nine times. The genes are TRBV9 and TRBJ2-7; D gene uncertain. Per germline, CDR1 SGDLS and CDR2 YYNGEE. Trimming removed 0 bases from V and 2 bases from J, with 12 bases in between. The CDR3 loop spans 15 amino acids. The CDR3 region is CASSVDLGRAYEQYF. The CDR3, as DNA: TGTGCCAGCAGCGTAGATCTCGGTCGGGCCTACGAGCAGTACTTC.

V and J are TRBV18 and TRBJ1-2; TRBD1 aligns across 10 bases. V shed 8 bases and J 5 bases; nucleotides not matched to a gene: 11. Germline V gene lookup returns CDR1 KGHSH and CDR2 LQKENI. The CDR3 is made up of 15 amino acids. In DNA form, the CDR3 reads TGTGCCAGCCGGGGACAGGGGAACCCACGGTATGGCTACACCTTC. This codes for CASRGQGNPRYGYTF.

The V gene is TRBV5-1, the J gene TRBJ2-1; 8 positions match TRBD2. V dropped 4 bases and J dropped 3; count of bases not matched to a gene: 9. In germline, CDR1 is SGHRS, CDR2 YFSETQ. The CDR3 contains 16 residues. As DNA, the CDR3 is TGCGCCAGCAGCACCGATCCGGGGGGGCTCTACAATGAGCAGTTCTTC. This translates into CASSTDPGGLYNEQFF. The whole variable domain, filled in from reference TRBV5-1 and TRBJ2-1, reads KAGVTQTPRYLIKTRGQQVTLSCSPISGHRSVSWYQQTPGQGLQFLFEYFSETQRNKGNFPGRFSGRQFSNSRSEMNVSTLELGDSALYLCASSTDPGGLYNEQFFGPGTRLTVL.

This clone was detected a few times. The V and J genes are TRBV5-4 and TRBJ2-3, with 11 bases that match TRBD2. Germline trimming cut 4 bases from V and 1 base from J; bases unmatched to any gene: 5. This CDR3 has 16 amino acids. Per germline, CDR1 SGHNT and CDR2 YYREEE (reference sequence). In nucleotides, the CDR3 is TGTGCCAGCAGCACCGCACTAGCGGGGGGCACAGATACGCAGTATTTT. It translates to CASSTALAGGTDTQYF.

The CDR3, as DNA: TGCGCCAGCAGTGAGTCGATAGGGAGCTCCTACAATGAGCAGTTCTTC. Translating gives CASSESIGSSYNEQFF. This sequence joins TRBV10-1 and TRBJ2-1; D is possibly TRBD2 (5 bases). Trimming shortened V by 0 bases and J by 0 bases, and 9 bases separated the two germline ends. Germline V CDR1 and CDR2: WNHNN, SYGVQD (reference sequence). The CDR3 totals 16 residues.

The gene calls are TRBV28 and TRBJ1-2; a weak D match, TRBD1 (5 bases). Germline V gives CDR1 MDHEN, CDR2 SYDVKM. V was cut by 3 bases and J by 5 bases, with 19 bases left in between. The CDR3 loop spans 16 amino acids. The CDR3 coding sequence is TGTGCCAGCAGTTTTGGGGGAGGAGGGATTCCGTATGGCTACACCTTC. This encodes CASSFGGGGIPYGYTF.

J is TRBJ2-1 and V is TRBV2; D perhaps matches TRBD1 (6 bases). Between the trimmed V and J ends, which lost 10 bases and 9 bases, there was a span of 19 bases. CDR1 is SNHLY, CDR2 FYNNEI, per germline. The CDR3 is 13 amino acids. CDR3 coding DNA: TGTGCCACTCTGAACAGGGTGGAAGTTGAGCAGTTCTTC. Its translation: CATLNRVEVEQFF.

V gene TRBV2 combines with J gene TRBJ2-3; 7 bases map to TRBD2. This CDR3 contains 15 residues. Unmatched junction bases numbered 7, after V lost 5 bases and J lost 2 bases. Germline loops: CDR1 SNHLY, CDR2 FYNNEI. CDR3 loop: CASSREGTNTDTQYF. DNA for the CDR3: TGTGCCAGCAGTCGGGAAGGGACTAACACAGATACGCAGTATTTT.

The chain carries TRBV28 and TRBJ1-5; tentative D call: TRBD1 (5 bases). Trimming cost V 2 bases and J 0 bases, with 11 bases left between them. This CDR3 is 16 amino acids long. Germline values: CDR1 MDHEN, CDR2 SYDVKM. The CDR3 sequence is CASSLDSSYSNQPQHF. The CDR3 region has the DNA TGTGCCAGCAGTTTAGACAGTTCTTATAGCAATCAGCCCCAGCATTTT.

This clone was picked up many times. The genes are TRBV18 and TRBJ2-6, with D possibly matching TRBD1 (6 bases). The CDR3 contains 15 residues. Germline CDR1 reads KGHSH; CDR2 reads LQKENI. Trimming cost V 3 bases and J 1 base, with 7 bases left between them. DNA of the CDR3: TGTGCCAGCTCACCCACAGGGTCTGGGGCCAACGTCCTGACTTTC. It encodes CASSPTGSGANVLTF.

This clone was recorded a few times. V and J are TRBV7-2 and TRBJ2-5, with 8 bases aligning to TRBD2. Germline V gives CDR1 SGHTA, CDR2 FQGNSA. The CDR3 extends over 14 amino acids. The J segment lost 10 bases and the V segment lost 5 bases, leaving 12 bases of the junction unmatched. The CDR3 region is CASSRPGAGGVQYF. The CDR3 bases are TGTGCCAGCAGCCGGCCCGGGGCGGGGGGTGTCCAGTACTTC. The full variable domain, with the rest looked up from reference TRBV7-2 and TRBJ2-5, is GAGVSQSPSNKVTEKGKDVELRCDPISGHTALYWYRQSLGQGLEFLIYFQGNSAPDKSGLPSDRFSAERTGGSVSTLTIQRTQQEDSAVYLCASSRPGAGGVQYFGPGTRLLVL.

Note on this clone: Other DNA sequences in this specimen translate into the identical CDR3. This chain joins TRBV7-9 and TRBJ2-7, with D uncertain. Germline values: CDR1 SEHNR, CDR2 FQNEAQ (reference sequence). V was cut by 5 bases and J by 4 bases, with 6 bases left in between. This CDR3 spans 11 amino acids. CDR3 sequence reads: CASSPQYEQYF. The CDR3 DNA follows: TGTGCCAGCAGCCCACAATACGAGCAGTACTTC.

This clone was observed a few times. The gene calls are TRBV11-2 and TRBJ2-3; D might be TRBD2 (6 bases). The germline V gene encodes CDR1 SGHAT and CDR2 FQNNGV. The CDR3 length is 16 residues. With 5 bases removed from V and 5 bases from J, the gap between germline ends came to 20 bases. The CDR3 DNA follows: TGTGCCAGCAGCCTACCCTGGGGGGACCGGGAAGATACGCAGTATTTT. Protein product: CASSLPWGDREDTQYF.

The gene calls are TRBV5-4 and TRBJ2-2; 10 bases match TRBD2. J was trimmed by 3 bases and V by 4 bases; bases with no gene match: 3. Germline V lookup: CDR1 SGHNT, CDR2 YYREEE (reference sequence). There are 15 residues in the CDR3. This CDR3 reads CASSPLAGDTGELFF. CDR3 nucleotides: TGTGCCAGCAGCCCCCTAGCGGGGGACACCGGGGAGCTGTTTTTT.

This rearrangement joins TRBV2 to TRBJ1-5; possibly TRBD1 for D (5 bases). Trimming stripped 8 bases from V and 9 bases from J, with 11 bases between. Germline V gene lookup returns CDR1 SNHLY and CDR2 FYNNEI. The CDR3 spans 11 residues. The chain's CDR3 is CASGVRGPQHF. CDR3 coding DNA: TGTGCCAGCGGGGTTAGGGGGCCCCAGCATTTT.

The J gene is TRBJ1-1, the V gene TRBV10-3, with D tentatively TRBD1 (5 bases). Trimming took 3 bases from V and 6 from J, leaving 14 bases between them. Germline V gene data show CDR1 as ENHRY and CDR2 as SYGVKD. The CDR3 runs to 14 residues. DNA for the CDR3: TGTGCCATCAGTGACCCTAGGGGCTGGGCTGAAGCTTTCTTT. Amino acid sequence: CAISDPRGWAEAFF.

V gene TRBV14 combines with J gene TRBJ2-3; 8 bases agree with TRBD2. V lost 1 base, J lost 4 bases, and 1 base stayed unmatched. The CDR3 is 14 amino acids. Germline V gives CDR1 SGHDN, CDR2 FVKESK. The CDR3 spells CASSQGGGPDTQYF. The CDR3 region has the DNA TGTGCCAGCAGCCAAGGCGGGGGGCCAGATACGCAGTATTTT.

This clone was found a few times. V usage is TRBV5-1 and J usage is TRBJ2-3; possibly TRBD1 for D (6 bases). The V and J ends lost 9 bases and 2 bases respectively, with 10 bases between them. CDR1 is SGHRS, CDR2 YFSETQ, per germline. This CDR3 is 12 amino acids long. The CDR3 loop is CATRGYTDTQYF. DNA of the CDR3: TGCGCCACCAGGGGCTACACAGATACGCAGTATTTT.

The chain couples TRBV28 to TRBJ2-1; no definite D call. Germline CDR1 is MDHEN and CDR2 is SYDVKM. The CDR3 length is 14 residues. V lost 6 bases and J 5 bases, leaving 14 bases between the germline ends. The CDR3 is CASSSSYSDNEQFF. The DNA for the CDR3 is TGTGCCAGCAGCTCCTCTTACTCGGACAATGAGCAGTTCTTC.